The clone carrying this TCR beta chain was counted only a few times. What it binds is not known. This sample was taken from a study of T-cell memory formation after mild COVID-19. About the research overall: The two donors had largely donor-specific TCR clusters.

The CDR3 runs 14 residues. Germline CDR1 and CDR2: SGHRS and YFSETQ. V lost 4 bases and J 7 bases, leaving 15 bases between the germline ends. The TCR alpha and TCR beta cDNA libraries, bearing sample barcodes and UMIs, were generated by 5'RACE using constant-segment primers. Using its own MiXCR run on the 5' RACE reads, TCRdb lists one record per CDR3 protein. Among some 300,000 distinct CDR3 sequences listed, 20% to 25% were seen once. General study points: The appearance of some responding clones in pre-infection memory suggested that cross-reactive memory joined.

The sequence came from a man aged 18 to 29 who had mild COVID-19 (a few samples of this study predate the infection). Cell type and time point are not known. Sequencing input: PBMCs or a T cell subset sorted from them (not recorded which). The J gene is TRBJ1-5, the V gene TRBV5-1, with D tentatively TRBD1 (6 bases). CDR3 nucleotides: TGCGCCAGCAGCCCTGAGGGGGGCGGCCAGCCCCAGCATTTT. This codes for CASSPEGGGQPQHF.